This T cell receptor beta chain was identified during a study of blood T cell repertoires in COVID-19. The wider study: Sources were T cells, B-cell-depleted T cells, or PBMCs; the material itself was cDNA or gDNA.

Authors' processing steps: Nucleated cell number was recorded as an estimate derived from reference gene primer amplification. TCRdb's copy holds only in-frame clones and misses some; the assay was immunoSEQ multiplex PCR. The V and J calls and clone size are taken from that table; D and trimming were inferred from the DNA. The table records some 220,000 clones, roughly 84% of them present only once. The V and J ends lost 4 bases and 4 bases respectively, with 12 bases between them. Per germline, CDR1 SGHRS and CDR2 YFSETQ. This CDR3 is 14 amino acids long. This TCR derives from an elderly woman with active or convalescent COVID-19. The chain carries TRBV5-1 and TRBJ1-5; D is unresolved. The sequencing input was peripheral blood. The CDR3 nucleotides are TGCGCCAGCAGCCCTACGACGGGAAATCAGCCCCAGCATTTT. It codes for CASSPTTGNQPQHF.